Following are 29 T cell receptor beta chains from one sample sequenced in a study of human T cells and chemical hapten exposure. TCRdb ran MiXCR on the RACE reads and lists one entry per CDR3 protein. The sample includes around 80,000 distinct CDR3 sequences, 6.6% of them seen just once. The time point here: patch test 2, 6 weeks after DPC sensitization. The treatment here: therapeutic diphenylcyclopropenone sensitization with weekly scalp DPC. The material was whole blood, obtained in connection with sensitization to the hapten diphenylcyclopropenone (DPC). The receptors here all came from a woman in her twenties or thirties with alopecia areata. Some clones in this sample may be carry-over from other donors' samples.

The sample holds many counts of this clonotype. CDR3 sequence: CASSSDRDTQYF. In DNA form, the CDR3 reads TGTGCCAGCAGCTCGGACAGGGATACGCAGTATTTT. This sequence joins TRBV2 and TRBJ2-3, with TRBD1 identical over 7 bases. There are 12 residues in the CDR3. Unmatched junction bases numbered 3, after V lost 6 bases and J lost 6 bases. The germline V gene encodes CDR1 SNHLY and CDR2 FYNNEI.

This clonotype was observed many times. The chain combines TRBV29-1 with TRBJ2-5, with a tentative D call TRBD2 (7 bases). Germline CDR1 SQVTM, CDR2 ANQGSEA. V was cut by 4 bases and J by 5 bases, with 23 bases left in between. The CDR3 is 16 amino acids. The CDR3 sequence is CSVAGGQAVRIETQYF. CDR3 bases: TGCAGCGTTGCGGGGGGCCAGGCGGTTAGAATTGAGACCCAGTACTTC.

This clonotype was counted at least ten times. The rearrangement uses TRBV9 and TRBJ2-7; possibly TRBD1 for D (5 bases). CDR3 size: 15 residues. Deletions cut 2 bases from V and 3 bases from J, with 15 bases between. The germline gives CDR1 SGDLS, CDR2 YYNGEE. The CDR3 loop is CASSVGQGSIYEQYF. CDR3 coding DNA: TGTGCCAGCAGCGTGGGGCAGGGATCTATCTACGAGCAGTACTTC.

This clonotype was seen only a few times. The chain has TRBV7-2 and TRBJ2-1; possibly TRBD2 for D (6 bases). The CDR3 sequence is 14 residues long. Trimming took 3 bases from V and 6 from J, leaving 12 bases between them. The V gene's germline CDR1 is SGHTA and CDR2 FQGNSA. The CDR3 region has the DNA TGTGCCAGCAGCTTTGGGACTCTAATCAATGAGCAGTTCTTC. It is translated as CASSFGTLINEQFF.

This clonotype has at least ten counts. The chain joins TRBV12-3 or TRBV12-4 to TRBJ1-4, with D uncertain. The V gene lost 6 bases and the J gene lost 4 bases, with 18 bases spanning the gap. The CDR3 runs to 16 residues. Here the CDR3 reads CASSQGLGVDNEKLFF. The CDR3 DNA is TGTGCCAGCAGCCAAGGATTAGGCGTTGATAATGAAAAACTGTTTTTT.

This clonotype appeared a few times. The chain's CDR3 is CASSWDRSYGYTF. CDR3 DNA sequence: TGTGCCAGCAGTTGGGACAGATCCTATGGCTACACCTTC. J is TRBJ1-2 and V is TRBV12-3 or TRBV12-4; 7 nucleotides align to TRBD1. V dropped 4 bases and J dropped 4; count of bases not matched to a gene: 3. The CDR3 covers 13 residues.

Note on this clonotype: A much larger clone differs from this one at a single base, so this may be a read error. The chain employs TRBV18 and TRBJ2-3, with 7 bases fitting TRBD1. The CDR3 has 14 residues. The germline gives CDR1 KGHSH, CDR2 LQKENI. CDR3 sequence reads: CASLPSTGVDTQYF. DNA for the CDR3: TGTGCCAGCTTACCATCTACAGGGGTAGATACGCAGTATTTT.

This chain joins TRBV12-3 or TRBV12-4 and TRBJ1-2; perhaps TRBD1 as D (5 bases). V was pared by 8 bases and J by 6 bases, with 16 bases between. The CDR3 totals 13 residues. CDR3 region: CASALEGFDGYTF. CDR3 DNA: TGTGCCAGCGCCCTGGAGGGGTTTGATGGCTACACCTTC.

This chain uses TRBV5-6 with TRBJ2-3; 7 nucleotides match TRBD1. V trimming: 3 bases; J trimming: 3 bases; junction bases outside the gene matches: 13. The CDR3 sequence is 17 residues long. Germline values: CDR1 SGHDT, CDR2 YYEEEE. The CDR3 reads CASSSRQGGHWTDTQYF. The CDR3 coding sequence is TGTGCCAGCAGCTCTAGACAGGGCGGACACTGGACAGATACGCAGTATTTT.

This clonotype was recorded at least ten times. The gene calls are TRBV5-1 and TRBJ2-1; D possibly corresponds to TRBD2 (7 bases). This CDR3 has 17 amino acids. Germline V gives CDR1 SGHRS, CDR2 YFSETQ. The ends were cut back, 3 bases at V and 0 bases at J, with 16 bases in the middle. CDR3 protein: CASSSQGGGSSYNEQFF. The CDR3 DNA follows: TGCGCCAGCAGCTCCCAGGGAGGGGGAAGCTCCTACAATGAGCAGTTCTTC.

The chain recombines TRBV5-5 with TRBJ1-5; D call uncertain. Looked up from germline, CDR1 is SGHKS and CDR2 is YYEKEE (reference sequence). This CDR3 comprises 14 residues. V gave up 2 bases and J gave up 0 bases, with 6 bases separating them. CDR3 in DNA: TGTGCCAGCAGCTTTGTTTTTAGCAATCAGCCCCAGCATTTT. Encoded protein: CASSFVFSNQPQHF. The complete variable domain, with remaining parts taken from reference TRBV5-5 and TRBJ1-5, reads DAGVTQSPTHLIKTRGQQVTLRCSPISGHKSVSWYQQVLGQGPQFIFQYYEKEERGRGNFPDRFSARQFPNYSSELNVNALLLGDSALYLCASSFVFSNQPQHFGDGTRLSIL.

DNA for the CDR3: TGTGCCAGCAGCTTTATAGGACAGACCATCTATGGCTACACCTTC. Its translation is CASSFIGQTIYGYTF. The chain couples TRBV5-5 to TRBJ1-2; the D gene is possibly TRBD1 (6 bases). Trimming left V 2 bases short and J 4 bases short, with 15 bases between. CDR3 length: 15 amino acids. The germline CDR1 and CDR2 sequences are SGHKS and YYEKEE (reference sequence).

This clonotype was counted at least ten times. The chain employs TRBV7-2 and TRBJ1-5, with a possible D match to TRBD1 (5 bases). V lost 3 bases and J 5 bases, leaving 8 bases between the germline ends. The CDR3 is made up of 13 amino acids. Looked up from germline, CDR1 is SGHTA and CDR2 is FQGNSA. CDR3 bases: TGTGCCAGCAGCTTGGCGGGGGATCAGCCCCAGCATTTT. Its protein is CASSLAGDQPQHF.

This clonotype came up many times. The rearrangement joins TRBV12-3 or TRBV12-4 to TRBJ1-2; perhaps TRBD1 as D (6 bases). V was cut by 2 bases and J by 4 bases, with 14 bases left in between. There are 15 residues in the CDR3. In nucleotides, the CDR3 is TGTGCCAGCAGTTTAAACCCCCGGGGGCTCTATGGCTACACCTTC. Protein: CASSLNPRGLYGYTF.

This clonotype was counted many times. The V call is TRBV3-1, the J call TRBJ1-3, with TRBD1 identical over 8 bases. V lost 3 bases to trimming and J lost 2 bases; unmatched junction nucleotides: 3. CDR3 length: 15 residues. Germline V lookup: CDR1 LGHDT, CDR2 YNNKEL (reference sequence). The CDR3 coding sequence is TGTGCCAGCAGCCAGACACAGGGGGCTGGAAACACCATATATTTT. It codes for CASSQTQGAGNTIYF. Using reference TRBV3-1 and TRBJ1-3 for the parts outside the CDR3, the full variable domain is DTAVSQTPKYLVTQMGNDKSIKCEQNLGHDTMYWYKQDSKKFLKIMFSYNNKELIINETVPNRFSPKSPDKAHLNLHINSLELGDSAVYFCASSQTQGAGNTIYFGEGSWLTVV.

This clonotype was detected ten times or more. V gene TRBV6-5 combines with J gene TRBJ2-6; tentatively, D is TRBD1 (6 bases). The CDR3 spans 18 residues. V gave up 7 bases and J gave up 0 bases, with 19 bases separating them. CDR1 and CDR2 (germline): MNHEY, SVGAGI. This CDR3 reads CASTRWGTTNSGANVLTF. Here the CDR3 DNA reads TGTGCCAGCACCCGCTGGGGGACAACGAACTCTGGGGCCAACGTCCTGACTTTC.

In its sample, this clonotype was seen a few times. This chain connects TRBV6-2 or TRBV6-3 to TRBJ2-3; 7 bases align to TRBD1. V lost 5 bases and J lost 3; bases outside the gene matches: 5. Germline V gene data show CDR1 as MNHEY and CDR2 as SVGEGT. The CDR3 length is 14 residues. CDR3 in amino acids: CASSHGQATDTQYF. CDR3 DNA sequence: TGTGCCAGCAGTCACGGACAGGCAACAGATACGCAGTATTTT.

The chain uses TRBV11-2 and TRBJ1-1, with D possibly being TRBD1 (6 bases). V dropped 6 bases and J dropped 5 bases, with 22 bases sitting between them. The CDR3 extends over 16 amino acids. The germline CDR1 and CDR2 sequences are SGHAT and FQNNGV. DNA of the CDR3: TGTGCCAGCAGGTGGGGCCGACAGGCCCCGGGGACTGAAGCTTTCTTT. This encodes CASRWGRQAPGTEAFF.

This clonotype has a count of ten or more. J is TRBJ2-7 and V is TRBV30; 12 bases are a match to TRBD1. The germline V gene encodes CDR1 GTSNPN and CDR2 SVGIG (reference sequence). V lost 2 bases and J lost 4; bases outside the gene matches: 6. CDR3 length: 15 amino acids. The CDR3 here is CAWSIGTGGAYEQYF. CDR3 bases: TGTGCCTGGAGTATCGGGACAGGGGGCGCGTACGAGCAGTACTTC.

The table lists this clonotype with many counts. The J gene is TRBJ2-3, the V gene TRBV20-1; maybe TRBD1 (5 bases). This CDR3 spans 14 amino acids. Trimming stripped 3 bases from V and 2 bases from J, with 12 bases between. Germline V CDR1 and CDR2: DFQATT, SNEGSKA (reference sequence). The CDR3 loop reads CSARTLRDTDTQYF. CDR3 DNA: TGCAGTGCTAGGACCCTCAGGGACACAGATACGCAGTATTTT.

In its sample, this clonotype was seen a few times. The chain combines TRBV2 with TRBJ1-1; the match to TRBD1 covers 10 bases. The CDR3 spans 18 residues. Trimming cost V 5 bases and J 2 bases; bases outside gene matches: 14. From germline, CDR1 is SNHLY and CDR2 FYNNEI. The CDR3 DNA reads TGTGCCAGCAGTCGCATCCCCGCGGGACAGGGGATAAACACTGAAGCTTTCTTT. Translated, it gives CASSRIPAGQGINTEAFF.

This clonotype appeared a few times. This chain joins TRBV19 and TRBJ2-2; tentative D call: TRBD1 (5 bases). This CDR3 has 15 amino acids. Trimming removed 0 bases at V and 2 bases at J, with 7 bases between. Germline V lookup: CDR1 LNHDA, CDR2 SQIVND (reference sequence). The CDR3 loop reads CASSIDDSNTGELFF. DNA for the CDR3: TGTGCCAGTAGTATAGATGACAGTAACACCGGGGAGCTGTTTTTT.

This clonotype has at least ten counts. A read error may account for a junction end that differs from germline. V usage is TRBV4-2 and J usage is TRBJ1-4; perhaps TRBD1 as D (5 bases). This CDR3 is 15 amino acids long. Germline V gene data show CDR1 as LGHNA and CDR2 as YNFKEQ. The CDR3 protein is CASSQERTTNEKLFF. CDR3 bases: TGTGCCAGCAGCCAAGAGAGGACAACCAATGAAAAACTGTTTTTT.

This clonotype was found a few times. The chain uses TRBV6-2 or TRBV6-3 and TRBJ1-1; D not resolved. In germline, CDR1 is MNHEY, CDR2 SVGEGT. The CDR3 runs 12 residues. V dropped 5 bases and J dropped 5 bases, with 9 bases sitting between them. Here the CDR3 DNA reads TGTGCCAGCAGTAACGGTGGGACTGAAGCTTTCTTT. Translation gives CASSNGGTEAFF.

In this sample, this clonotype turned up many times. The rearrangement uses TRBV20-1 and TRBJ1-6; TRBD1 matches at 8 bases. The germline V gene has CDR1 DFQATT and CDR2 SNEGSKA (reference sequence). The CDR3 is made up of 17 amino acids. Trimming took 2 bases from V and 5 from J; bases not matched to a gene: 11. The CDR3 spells CSARRGQVKRNNSPLHF. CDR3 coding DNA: TGCAGTGCTAGAAGGGGACAGGTGAAAAGGAATAATTCACCCCTCCACTTT.

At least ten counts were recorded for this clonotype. The CDR3 DNA reads as TGTGCCAGCAGTAATCCAGGGGACCCCTATGGCTACACCTTC. The encoded protein is CASSNPGDPYGYTF. V and J are TRBV5-5 and TRBJ1-2, with a weak D call TRBD1 (6 bases). The length of the CDR3 is 14 residues. In germline, CDR1 is SGHKS, CDR2 YYEKEE (reference sequence). V lost 5 bases and J lost 4, with 15 bases in between.

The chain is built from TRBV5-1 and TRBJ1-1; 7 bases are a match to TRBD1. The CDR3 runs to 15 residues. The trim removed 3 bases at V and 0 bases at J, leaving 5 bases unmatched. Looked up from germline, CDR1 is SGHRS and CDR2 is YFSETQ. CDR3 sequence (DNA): TGCGCCAGCAGCTGGGACAGTCCCATGAACACTGAAGCTTTCTTT. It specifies CASSWDSPMNTEAFF.

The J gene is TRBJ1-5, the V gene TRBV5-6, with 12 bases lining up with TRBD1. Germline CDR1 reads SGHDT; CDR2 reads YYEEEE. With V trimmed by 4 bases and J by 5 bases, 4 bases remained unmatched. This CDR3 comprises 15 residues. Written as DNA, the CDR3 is TGTGCCAGCAGCAGGGGACAGGGGGCACATCAGCCCCAGCATTTT. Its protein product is CASSRGQGAHQPQHF.

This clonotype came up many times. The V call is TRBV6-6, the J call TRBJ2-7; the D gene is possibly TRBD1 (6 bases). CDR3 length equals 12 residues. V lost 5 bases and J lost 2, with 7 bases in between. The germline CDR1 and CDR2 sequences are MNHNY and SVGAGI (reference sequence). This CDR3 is CASSGDTYEQYF. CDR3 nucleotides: TGTGCCAGCAGTGGGGACACCTACGAGCAGTACTTC.